These 5 T cell receptor beta chains share one sample of origin, sequenced in a study of T cell responses to AZD1222 COVID-19 vaccine (dated by TCRdb to about 2021). The sample's time point label, in plain terms: baseline before first vaccination. The library was produced with the immunoSEQ multiplex PCR assay. Entries here come from immuneACCESS through TCRdb and include only in-frame sequences with V and J called. Some clones fail to appear in such tables; in the studies checked, an unresolved V gene covers under half of the shortfall, and the cause of the remainder is unknown. The sample records about 88,000 clones, about 88% of which are singletons. The ten largest clones represent about 3.7% of the sample. Source: peripheral blood, taken on day 0 of AZD1222 vaccination. The receptors shown here come from an adult in good health.

V usage is TRBV7-2 and J usage is TRBJ1-2; weak D call: TRBD1 (5 bases). The CDR3 spans 17 residues. Germline CDR1 and CDR2: SGHTA and FQGNSA. V was shortened by 5 bases and J by 5 bases, with 24 bases between the two germline ends. The CDR3 DNA reads TGTGCCAGCAGCCCTAGAGGAATTGGGAGGGGTACTTATGGCTACACCTTC. This translates into CASSPRGIGRGTYGYTF.

The V call is TRBV28, the J call TRBJ2-3; D not certain. Germline V gene sequence: CDR1 MDHEN, CDR2 SYDVKM. The CDR3 is 13 amino acids. The V end was cut by 3 bases, the J end by 4 bases, with 8 bases between. CDR3 region: CASSLFGADTQYF. The CDR3 region has the DNA TGTGCCAGCAGTTTGTTCGGCGCAGATACGCAGTATTTT.

The rearrangement joins TRBV2 to TRBJ1-6; D gene unclear. The CDR3 runs 15 residues. Germline lookup yields CDR1 SNHLY and CDR2 FYNNEI. V was cut by 4 bases and J by 10 bases, with 17 bases left in between. CDR3: CASSALSTGRSPLHF. The CDR3 nucleotides are TGTGCCAGCAGTGCCCTGTCTACGGGGAGATCACCCCTCCACTTT.

There are a few counts of this clone. V and J are TRBV11-3 and TRBJ2-2; D remains unclear. The V gene's germline CDR1 is SGHNT and CDR2 YENEEA. Deletions cut 3 bases from V and 6 bases from J, with 17 bases between. CDR3 length: 16 amino acids. Written as DNA, the CDR3 is TGTGCCAGCAGCTTGGACCTGGGCCCCTCCCCCGGGGAGCTGTTTTTT. As protein: CASSLDLGPSPGELFF. Full variable domain (remainder filled in from reference TRBV11-3 and TRBJ2-2): EAGVVQSPRYKIIEKKQPVAFWCNPISGHNTLYWYLQNLGQGPELLIRYENEEAVDDSQLPKDRFSAERLKGVDSTLKIQPAELGDSAVYLCASSLDLGPSPGELFFGEGSRLTVL.

This chain connects TRBV6-6 to TRBJ1-3, with no clear D. V lost 2 bases and J lost 6, with 14 bases in between. CDR3 length: 15 amino acids. Germline V lookup: CDR1 MNHNY, CDR2 SVGAGI (reference sequence). The CDR3 bases are TGTGCCAGCAGTTACCCCGGAGGGATCGAAAACACCATATATTTT. Translating gives CASSYPGGIENTIYF.